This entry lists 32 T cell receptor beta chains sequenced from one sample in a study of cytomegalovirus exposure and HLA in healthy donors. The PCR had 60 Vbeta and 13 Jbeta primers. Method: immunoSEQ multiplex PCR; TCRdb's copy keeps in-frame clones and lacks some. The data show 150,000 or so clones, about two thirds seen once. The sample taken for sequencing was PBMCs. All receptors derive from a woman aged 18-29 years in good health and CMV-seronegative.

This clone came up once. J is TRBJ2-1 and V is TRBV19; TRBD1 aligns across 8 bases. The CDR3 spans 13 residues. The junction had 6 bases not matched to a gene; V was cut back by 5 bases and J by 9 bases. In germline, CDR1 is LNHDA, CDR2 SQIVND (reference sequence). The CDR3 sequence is CASSLQGAGEQFF. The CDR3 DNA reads TGTGCCAGTAGTTTGCAGGGGGCAGGTGAGCAGTTCTTC. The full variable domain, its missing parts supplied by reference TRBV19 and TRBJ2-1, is DGGITQSPKYLFRKEGQNVTLSCEQNLNHDAMYWYRQDPGQGLRLIYYSQIVNDFQKGDIAEGYSVSREKKESFPLTVTSAQKNPTAFYLCASSLQGAGEQFFGPGTRLTVL.

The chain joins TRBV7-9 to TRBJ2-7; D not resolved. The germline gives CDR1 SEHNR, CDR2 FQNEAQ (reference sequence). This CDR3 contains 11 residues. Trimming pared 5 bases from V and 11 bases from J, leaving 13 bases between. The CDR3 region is CASSQSDFEYF. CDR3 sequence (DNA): TGTGCCAGCAGCCAGAGCGATTTTGAGTACTTC.

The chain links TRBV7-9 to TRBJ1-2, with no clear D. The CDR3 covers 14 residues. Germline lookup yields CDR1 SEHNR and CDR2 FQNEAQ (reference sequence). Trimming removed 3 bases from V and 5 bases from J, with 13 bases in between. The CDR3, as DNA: TGTGCCAGCAGCTTCGTTGACTTTATATATGGCTACACCTTC. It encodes CASSFVDFIYGYTF.

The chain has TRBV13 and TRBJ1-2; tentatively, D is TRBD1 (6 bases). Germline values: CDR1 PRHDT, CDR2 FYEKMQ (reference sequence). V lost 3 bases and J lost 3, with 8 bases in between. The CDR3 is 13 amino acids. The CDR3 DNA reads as TGTGCCAGCAGCTTGGACAGAGACTATGGCTACACCTTC. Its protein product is CASSLDRDYGYTF.

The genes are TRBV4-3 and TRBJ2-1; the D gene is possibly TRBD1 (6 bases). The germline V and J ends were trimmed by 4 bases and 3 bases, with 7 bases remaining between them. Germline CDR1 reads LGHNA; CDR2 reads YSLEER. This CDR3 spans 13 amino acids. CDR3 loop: CASSRGGYNEQFF. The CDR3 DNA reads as TGCGCCAGCAGCCGAGGGGGCTACAATGAGCAGTTCTTC.

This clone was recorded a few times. The CDR3 is CAWTHGQQIYGYTF. In nucleotides, the CDR3 is TGTGCCTGGACCCACGGACAGCAAATCTATGGCTACACCTTC. The rearrangement uses TRBV30 and TRBJ1-2, with D possibly matching TRBD1 (6 bases). There are 14 residues in the CDR3. Trimming took off 4 bases at V and 4 bases at J, with 16 bases between the two ends. Germline V gene sequence: CDR1 GTSNPN, CDR2 SVGIG (reference sequence).

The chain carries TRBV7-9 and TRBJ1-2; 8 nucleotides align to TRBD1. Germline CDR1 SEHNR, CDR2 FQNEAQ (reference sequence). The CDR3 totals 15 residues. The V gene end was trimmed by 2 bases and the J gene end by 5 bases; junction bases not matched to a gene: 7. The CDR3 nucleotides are TGTGCCAGCAGCTTAAGTCAGGGGGCTGGGTATGGCTACACCTTC. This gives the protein CASSLSQGAGYGYTF.

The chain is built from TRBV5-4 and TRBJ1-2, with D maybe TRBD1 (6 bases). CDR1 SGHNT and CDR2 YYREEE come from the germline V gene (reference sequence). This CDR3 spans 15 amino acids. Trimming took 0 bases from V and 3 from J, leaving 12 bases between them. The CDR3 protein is CASSLGGGRDYGYTF. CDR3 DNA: TGTGCCAGCAGCTTGGGTGGGGGCAGGGACTATGGCTACACCTTC.

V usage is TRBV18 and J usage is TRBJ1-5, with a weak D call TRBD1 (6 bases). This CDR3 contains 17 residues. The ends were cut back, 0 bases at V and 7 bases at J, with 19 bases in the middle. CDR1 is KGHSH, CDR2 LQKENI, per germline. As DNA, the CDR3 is TGTGCCAGCTCACCACCTTCCATCAGGGGTTGGGAACAGCCCCAGCATTTT. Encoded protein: CASSPPSIRGWEQPQHF.

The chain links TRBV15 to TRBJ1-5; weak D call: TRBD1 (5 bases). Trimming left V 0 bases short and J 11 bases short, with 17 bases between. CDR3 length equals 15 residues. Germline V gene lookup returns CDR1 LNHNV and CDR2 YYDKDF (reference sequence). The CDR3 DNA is TGTGCCACCAGCAGAGATGGGGCAGTTGCGGAGACCCAGCATTTT. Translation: CATSRDGAVAETQHF.

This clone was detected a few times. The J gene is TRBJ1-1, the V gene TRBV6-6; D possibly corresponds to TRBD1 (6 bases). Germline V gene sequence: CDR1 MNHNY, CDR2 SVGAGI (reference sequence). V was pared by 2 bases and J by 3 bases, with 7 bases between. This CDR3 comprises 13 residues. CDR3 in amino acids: CASSYQGYTEAFF. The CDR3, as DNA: TGTGCCAGCAGTTACCAGGGGTACACTGAAGCTTTCTTT.

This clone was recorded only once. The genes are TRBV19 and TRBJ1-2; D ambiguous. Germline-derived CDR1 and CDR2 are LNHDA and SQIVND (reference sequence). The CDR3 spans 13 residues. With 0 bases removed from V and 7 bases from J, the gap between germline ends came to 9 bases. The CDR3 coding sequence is TGTGCCAGTAGTATAGATACTGGTGGTGGCTACACCTTC. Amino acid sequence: CASSIDTGGGYTF.

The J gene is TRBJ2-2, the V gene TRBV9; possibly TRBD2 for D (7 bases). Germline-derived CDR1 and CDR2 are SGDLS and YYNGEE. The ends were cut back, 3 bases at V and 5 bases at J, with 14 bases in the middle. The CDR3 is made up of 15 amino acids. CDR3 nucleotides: TGTGCCAGCAGCGAGGGGGGGGCGGTTACCGGGGAGCTGTTTTTT. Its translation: CASSEGGAVTGELFF.

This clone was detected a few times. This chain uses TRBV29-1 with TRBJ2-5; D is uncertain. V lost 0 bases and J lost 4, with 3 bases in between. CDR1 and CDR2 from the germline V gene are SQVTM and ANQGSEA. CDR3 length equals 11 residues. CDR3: CSVEERETQYF. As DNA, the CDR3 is TGCAGCGTTGAAGAGCGAGAGACCCAGTACTTC.

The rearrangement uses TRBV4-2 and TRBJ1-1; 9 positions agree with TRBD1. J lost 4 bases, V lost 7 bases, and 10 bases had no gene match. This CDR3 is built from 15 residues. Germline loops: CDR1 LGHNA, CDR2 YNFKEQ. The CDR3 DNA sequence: TGTGCCAGCACTCCAGTCGTGGACAGGGGCACTGAAGCTTTCTTT. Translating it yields CASTPVVDRGTEAFF.

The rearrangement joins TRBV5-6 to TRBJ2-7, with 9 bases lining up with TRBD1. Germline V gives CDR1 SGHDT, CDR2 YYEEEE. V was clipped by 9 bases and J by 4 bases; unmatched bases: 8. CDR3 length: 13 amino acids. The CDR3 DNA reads TGTGCCACCAAGACGACAGGGGGATACGAGCAGTACTTC. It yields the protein CATKTTGGYEQYF.

CDR3 amino acids: CASSGARAFF. The CDR3 bases are TGTGCCAGCAGTGGGGCGCGCGCTTTCTTT. This chain uses TRBV25-1 with TRBJ1-1, with D unclear. CDR1 is MGHDK and CDR2 is SYGVNS in the germline V gene. CDR3 length: 10 amino acids. V was clipped by 4 bases and J by 11 bases, with 8 bases between them.

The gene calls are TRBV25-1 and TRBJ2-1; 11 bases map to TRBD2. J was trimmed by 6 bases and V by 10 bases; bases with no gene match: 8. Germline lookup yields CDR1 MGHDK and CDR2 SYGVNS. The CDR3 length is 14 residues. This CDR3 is CATGTSGNSNEQFF. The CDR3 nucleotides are TGTGCCACTGGGACTAGCGGAAATTCCAATGAGCAGTTCTTC.

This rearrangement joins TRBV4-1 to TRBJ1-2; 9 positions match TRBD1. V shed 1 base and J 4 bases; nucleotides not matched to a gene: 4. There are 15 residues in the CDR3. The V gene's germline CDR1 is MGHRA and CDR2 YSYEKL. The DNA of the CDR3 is TGCGCCAGCAGCCAAGGGACAGGGGAGGGCTATGGCTACACCTTC. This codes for CASSQGTGEGYGYTF.

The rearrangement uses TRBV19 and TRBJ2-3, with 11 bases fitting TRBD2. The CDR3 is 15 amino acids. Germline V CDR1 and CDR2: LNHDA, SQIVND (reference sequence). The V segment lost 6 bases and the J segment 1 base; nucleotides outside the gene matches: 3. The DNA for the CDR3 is TGTGCCAGTAGGACACTAGCGGGGGGCACAGATACGCAGTATTTT. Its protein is CASRTLAGGTDTQYF.

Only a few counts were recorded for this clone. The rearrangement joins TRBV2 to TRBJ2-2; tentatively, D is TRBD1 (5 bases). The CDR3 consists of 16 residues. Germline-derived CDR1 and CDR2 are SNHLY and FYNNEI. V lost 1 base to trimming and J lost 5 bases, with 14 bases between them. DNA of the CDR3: TGTGCCAGCAGTGAAGTTAGGCAGCCAGGGACCGGGGAGCTGTTTTTT. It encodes CASSEVRQPGTGELFF.

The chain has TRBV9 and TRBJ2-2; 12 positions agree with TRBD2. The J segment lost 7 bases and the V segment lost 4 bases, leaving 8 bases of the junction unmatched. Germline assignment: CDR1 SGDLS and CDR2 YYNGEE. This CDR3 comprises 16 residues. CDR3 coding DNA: TGTGCCAGCAGCCCCCGACTAGCGGGAGTCGGCGGGGAGCTGTTTTTT. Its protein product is CASSPRLAGVGGELFF.

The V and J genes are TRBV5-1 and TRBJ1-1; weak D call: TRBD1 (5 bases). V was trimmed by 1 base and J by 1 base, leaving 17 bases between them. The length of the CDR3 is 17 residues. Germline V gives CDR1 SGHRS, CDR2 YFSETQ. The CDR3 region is CASSLMKGIGTNTEAFF. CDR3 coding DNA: TGCGCCAGCAGCTTGATGAAGGGGATTGGAACGAACACTGAAGCTTTCTTT.

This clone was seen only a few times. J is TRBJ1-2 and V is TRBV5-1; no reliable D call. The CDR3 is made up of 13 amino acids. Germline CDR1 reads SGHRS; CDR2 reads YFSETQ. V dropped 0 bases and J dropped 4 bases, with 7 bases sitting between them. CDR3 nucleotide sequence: TGCGCCAGCAGCTTGGACGAGGGCTATGGCTACACCTTC. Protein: CASSLDEGYGYTF.

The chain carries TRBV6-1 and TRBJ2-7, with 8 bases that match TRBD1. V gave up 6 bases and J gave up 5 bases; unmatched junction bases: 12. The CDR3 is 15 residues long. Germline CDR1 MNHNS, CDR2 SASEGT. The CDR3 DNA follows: TGTGCCAGCAGACCCGGCCGGACAGGGACTGACGAGCAGTACTTC. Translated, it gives CASRPGRTGTDEQYF.

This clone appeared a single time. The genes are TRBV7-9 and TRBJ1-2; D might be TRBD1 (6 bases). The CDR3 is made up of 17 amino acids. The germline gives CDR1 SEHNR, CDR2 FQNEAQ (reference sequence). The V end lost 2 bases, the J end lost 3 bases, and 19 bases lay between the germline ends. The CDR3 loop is CASSLPGTSPVDYGYTF. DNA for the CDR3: TGTGCCAGCAGCTTACCCGGGACATCCCCGGTCGACTATGGCTACACCTTC. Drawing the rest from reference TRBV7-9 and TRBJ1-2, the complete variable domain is DTGVSQNPRHKITKRGQNVTFRCDPISEHNRLYWYRQTLGQGPEFLTYFQNEAQLEKSRLLSDRFSAERPKGSFSTLEIQRTEQGDSAMYLCASSLPGTSPVDYGYTFGSGTRLTVV.

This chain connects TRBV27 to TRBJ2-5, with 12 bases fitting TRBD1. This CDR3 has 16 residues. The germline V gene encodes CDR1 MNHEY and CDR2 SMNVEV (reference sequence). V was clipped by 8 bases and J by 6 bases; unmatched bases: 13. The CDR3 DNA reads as TGTGCCAGCGTACCCGGGGACAGGGGGCGCCGAAAGACCCAGTACTTC. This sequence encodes CASVPGDRGRRKTQYF.

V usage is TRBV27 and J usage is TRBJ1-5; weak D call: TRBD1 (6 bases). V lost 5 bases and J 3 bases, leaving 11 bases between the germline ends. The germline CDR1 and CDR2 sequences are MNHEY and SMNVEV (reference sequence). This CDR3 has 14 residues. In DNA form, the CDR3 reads TGTGCCAGCAGTCTACAGGGCCCCAATCAGCCCCAGCATTTT. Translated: CASSLQGPNQPQHF.

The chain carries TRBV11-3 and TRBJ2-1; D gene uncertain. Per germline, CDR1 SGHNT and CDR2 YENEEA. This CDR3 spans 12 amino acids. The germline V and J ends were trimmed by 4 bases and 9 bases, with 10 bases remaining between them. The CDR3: CASSSYLSEQFF. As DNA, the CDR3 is TGTGCCAGCAGCTCTTACTTGAGTGAGCAGTTCTTC.

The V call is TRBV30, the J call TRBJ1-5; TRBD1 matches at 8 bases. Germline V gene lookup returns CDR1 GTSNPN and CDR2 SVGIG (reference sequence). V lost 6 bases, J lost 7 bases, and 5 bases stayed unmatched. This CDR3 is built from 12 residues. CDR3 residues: CACDRGDQPQHF. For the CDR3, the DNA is TGTGCCTGTGACAGGGGAGACCAGCCCCAGCATTTT.

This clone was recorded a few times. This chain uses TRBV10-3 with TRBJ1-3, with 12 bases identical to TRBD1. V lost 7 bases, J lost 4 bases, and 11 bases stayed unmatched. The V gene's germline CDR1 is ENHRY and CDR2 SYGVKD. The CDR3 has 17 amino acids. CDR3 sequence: CAITQTRDRGPGNTIYF. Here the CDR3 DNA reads TGTGCCATCACCCAGACCCGGGACAGGGGGCCAGGAAACACCATATATTTT.

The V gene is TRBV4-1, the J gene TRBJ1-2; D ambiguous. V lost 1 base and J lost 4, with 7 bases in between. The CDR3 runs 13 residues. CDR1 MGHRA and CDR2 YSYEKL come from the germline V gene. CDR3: CASSQVPSYGYTF. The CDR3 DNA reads TGCGCCAGCAGCCAAGTACCCAGCTATGGCTACACCTTC.